The subject of this entry is one TCR beta chain. The table lists this clone with a few counts. This clone's antigen is unknown. Within one base of it there is no much larger clone, and no base qualities were kept. The library came from the immunoSEQ multiplex PCR assay. For the multiplex PCR, a mixture combining 60 forward primers for TCR Vbeta segments and 13 reverse primers for TCR Jbeta segments was used. The CDR3 region of rearranged TCR beta genes was amplified from genomic DNA with a multiplex PCR assay. The Illumina HiSeq System was used to sequence the amplified TCR beta libraries as 87-base-pair reads. In the original analysis: A later analysis counted approximately 76 million unique TCR beta chains across the 650 to 700 repertoires, and roughly 9.9 million of these chains were shared by at least two donors. Raw reads were error-corrected and collapsed into unique sequences with a nearest-neighbor algorithm that merged closely related sequences to remove PCR and sequencing errors. To assign V, D and J gene segments, CDR3 sequences were aligned to IMGT reference sequences. For a sequence to be retained, a match of at least six nucleotides was required to both a V gene segment and a J gene segment. Rearrangements were classified as productive when the CDR3 lacked stop codons and remained in frame with V and J, and all other rearrangements were classified as non-productive. CDR3 was defined according to IMGT convention as the region running from the second conserved V-encoded cysteine to the conserved J-encoded phenylalanine. The earlier analysis of 550 to 650 of the donors excluded any sequence lacking an unambiguous match to a single V gene segment. An earlier analysis of approximately 590 of the donors classified V segments as functional when productive rearrangements were above 56.7% and as segregating when the standard deviation between donors was above 5%. A statistical classification framework was built to diagnose cytomegalovirus status from the catalog of TCR beta chain sequences. In a later analysis, TCR nucleotide sequences were compared against IMGT/GENE-DB human TR gene sequences so that V and J genes could be assigned. The TCRdist pipeline was used in a later analysis to assign CDR3 sequences and most-parsimonious VDJ recombination scenarios. In a later analysis, each TCR beta chain was defined by its CDR3 amino acid sequence together with its V-gene family, and reads without a unique V-gene family were excluded. In a later analysis, several hundred highly shared, low-generation-probability nucleotide sequences were removed to address suspected cross-contamination and a sequencing artifact. In a later analysis, a clonal expansion index for each public chain was calculated from normalized within-repertoire ranks of inferred template counts. Generation probabilities in a later analysis came from a VDJ recombination model fitted to out-of-frame rearrangements, and those results were checked against IGoR. In a later analysis, hypergeometric tests were used to score TCR-TCR, TCR-HLA and TCR-CMV co-occurrence, with a repertoire-size bias correction applied to TCR pairs. False discovery rates were estimated in a later analysis by permuting HLA or CMV assignments 20 times. In a later analysis, co-occurring TCRs were grouped with DBSCAN, and TCRdist sequence similarity was added when clustering was performed within HLA-allele-positive subsets. Repertoires with fewer than 30,000 or more than 120,000 public chains, plus five repertoires with anomalous nucleotide sharing, were excluded from co-occurrence clustering. Drawn from immuneACCESS, this table holds only the in-frame rearrangements with V and J called that TCRdb kept. Clones are partly lost; checked studies trace under half to an unresolved V gene and leave the rest unexplained. V, J and clone size are those of that table, while D and trimming were read from the DNA. The sample profile shows about 140,000 clones; about 82% of them were found once. The top ten clonotypes cover 2% to 2.5% of the sample.

This sample was taken from a study of cytomegalovirus exposure and HLA in healthy donors (dated by TCRdb to the late 2010s). Broadly, across the study: An earlier analysis of more than 550 of the donors reported about 300 Gb of sequence data and 100 million to 120 million unique TCR beta sequences obtained from around 190 million T cells. Approximately 310 gigabases of sequencing data and 70 million to 85 million unique TCR sequences were included in an early release covering under 650 HLA-typed donors. The genetic ancestry cluster associated with self-reported Caucasian donors included 70% to 85% of the approximately 410 genotyped donors. The study aimed to test whether signatures of past pathogen exposure could be identified by cataloging public T cell receptors. The study profiled the T cell repertoires of hundreds of subjects by immunosequencing and related them to cytomegalovirus serostatus. A separate validation cohort of more than 100 different subjects was used in addition to the roughly 700-subject first cohort. The study combined high-throughput TCR immunosequencing, statistical association of individual TCRs with disease status, and machine learning to predict cytomegalovirus infection status. A later analysis re-examined previously published TCR beta repertoires from around 670 donors and added high-resolution HLA genotyping to investigate patterns of TCR occurrence. In the later analysis, no new phenotypic data were used to find candidate immune exposures; instead, reliance was placed on TCR beta sequences and their occurrence across donors. An earlier analysis of around 640 of the donors used high-throughput TCR beta sequencing to judge whether each TCR beta V gene segment behaved as functional or pseudogenic. Donor age, sex, ethnicity and CMV serostatus were compiled together with the repertoire data. A later genetic analysis used genome-wide SNP genotypes for about 65% of the 666 donors, treating that subset as a discovery cohort. All discovery cohort repertoires had been generated using a single sequencing platform. Both class I and class II loci were covered by HLA typing, at four-digit resolution. The number of donors typed differed by locus, with roughly 620-640 for A, B, C, DRB1 and DQB1, 522 for DQA1, 600 to 610 for DPA1, and over 400 for DPB1. Because of strong linkage in the cohort, 5 or 6 DR-DQ haplotypes were treated as single units for association and clustering. On average, around 200,000 unique TCR beta nucleotide sequences were sequenced per donor among 398 genotyped donors of the cohort, with around 19% of those sequences being non-productive.

The investigation overall reported the following: For the cohort, immune exposure information was limited to CMV serostatus. Some IMGT-functional V segments, including TRBV6-2 and TRBV6-3, could not be distinguished by the 87-base-pair reads and were therefore excluded. A further reported finding was that TCR beta sequences accurately predicted the HLA-A and HLA-B alleles for most subjects in the first cohort. Assigning TCR associations to individual alleles was difficult when HLA alleles, especially DR and DQ, strongly co-occurred. Because counts were too low, more than 15 rarely observed V segments, including chromosome 9 orphons, were left out of the earlier analysis of a few hundred of the donors. Because HLA typing was unavailable for some donors at each locus, only the typed subset was used in association tests. According to a later analysis, parvovirus B19, influenza, CMV and Epstein-Barr virus appeared linked to several top co-occurrence clusters. A later genetic analysis reported fewer N-insertions in productive TCRs among donors in an Asian-associated ancestry cluster than the roughly 690-donor mean. In a later analysis, most CMV-associated TCR beta chains were found to appear HLA-restricted, with HLA associations seemingly driven largely by CMV exposure. The sequencing pipeline was judged likely to have produced a cluster of highly shared sequence variants as a technical artifact. According to a later analysis, TCR association rates differed among HLA loci, with DRB1 alleles showing the most associated TCRs and HLA-C alleles showing the fewest. Specific HLA alleles were associated with 15,000 to 20,000 TCR beta sequences at a false discovery rate of 0.05 in a later analysis. In a later genetic analysis, a missense DCLRE1C variant was associated with V-gene and J-gene trimming of TCR beta chains, and the association was replicated in an independent cohort. In an earlier analysis of 587 of the donors, most TCR beta V segments appeared in productive rearrangements about 87% or about 30% of the time, broadly matching IMGT annotations. In the study, 150 to 200 TCR beta chains were listed as associated with cytomegalovirus. In a later analysis, HLA-associated TCR beta chains showed more clonal expansion and lower generation probabilities than non-associated chains that were equally common. In vitro tests confirmed that a few of the cytomegalovirus-associated TCR beta chains recognize cytomegalovirus antigens. Sequencing depth was assumed to be roughly uniform across donors in the presence/absence analyses, though that assumption may not hold. The authors suggested that the approach could potentially be generalized to other disease states and immunological phenotypes. The classifier was reported to diagnose cytomegalovirus status with high specificity and sensitivity in both the original cohort and the validation cohort. Correlated functional status among segregating V segments might reflect linkage disequilibrium, but an unknown experimental factor could not be ruled out. Most TCR sequences were observed very rarely across donors, whereas some public TCRs were present in many individuals. This cohort had only TCR beta chains sequenced, and the lack of alpha or paired-chain data limited which features could be detected.

The cohort consisted of 650 to 850 healthy bone marrow donors. At the time of sampling, all cohort members were nominally healthy, though unrecorded immune exposures were likely present. The donor tested CMV seronegative and was one of the 352 seronegative cohort members. Every donor gave a peripheral blood sample, and the peripheral blood mononuclear cells from that sample were used for TCR beta sequencing. The Qiagen DNeasy Blood Extraction Kit was used to extract genomic DNA from the blood cell samples. Unmatched junction bases come to 5, with V trimmed by 6 bases and J by 6 bases. CDR1 MNHEY and CDR2 SVGAGI were looked up in the germline V gene. The CDR3 runs 13 residues from the cysteine to the phenylalanine. CDR3 DNA is the only sequence kept; it has 39 bases, read in frame from the first base.

The sample comprised PBMCs. The receptor chain draws on TRBV6-5 and TRBJ1-1, with 9 middle bases fitting TRBD1. The source is a man aged 25-45 years in good health and CMV-seronegative. The nucleotide sequence is TGTGCCAGCAGCTACAGGGACAGGGCTGAAGCTTTCTTT. It translates as CASSYRDRAEAFF.